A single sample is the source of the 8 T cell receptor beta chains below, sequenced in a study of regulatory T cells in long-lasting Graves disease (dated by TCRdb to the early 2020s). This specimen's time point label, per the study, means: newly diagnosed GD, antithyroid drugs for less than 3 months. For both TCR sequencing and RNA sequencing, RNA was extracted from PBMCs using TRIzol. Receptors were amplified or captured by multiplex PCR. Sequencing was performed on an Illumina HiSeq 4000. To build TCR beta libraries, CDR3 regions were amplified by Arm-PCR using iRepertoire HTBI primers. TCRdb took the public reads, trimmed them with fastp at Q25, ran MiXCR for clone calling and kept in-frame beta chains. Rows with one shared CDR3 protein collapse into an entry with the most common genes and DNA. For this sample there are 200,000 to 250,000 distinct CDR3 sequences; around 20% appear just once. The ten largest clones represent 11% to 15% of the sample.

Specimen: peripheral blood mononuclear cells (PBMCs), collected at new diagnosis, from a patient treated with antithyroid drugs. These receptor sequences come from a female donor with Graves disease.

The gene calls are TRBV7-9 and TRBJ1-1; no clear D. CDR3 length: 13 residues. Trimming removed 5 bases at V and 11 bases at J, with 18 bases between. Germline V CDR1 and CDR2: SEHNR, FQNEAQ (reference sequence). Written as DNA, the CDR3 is TGTGCCAGCAGCCTCAACGTTCGTAAAGAGGCTTTCTTT. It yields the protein CASSLNVRKEAFF.

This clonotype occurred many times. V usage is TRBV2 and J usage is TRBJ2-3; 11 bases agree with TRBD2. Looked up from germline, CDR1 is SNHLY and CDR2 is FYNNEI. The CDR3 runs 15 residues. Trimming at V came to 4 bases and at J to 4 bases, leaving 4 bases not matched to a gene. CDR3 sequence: CASSATSGTSDTQYF. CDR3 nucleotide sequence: TGTGCCAGCAGTGCGACTAGCGGGACCTCAGATACGCAGTATTTT.

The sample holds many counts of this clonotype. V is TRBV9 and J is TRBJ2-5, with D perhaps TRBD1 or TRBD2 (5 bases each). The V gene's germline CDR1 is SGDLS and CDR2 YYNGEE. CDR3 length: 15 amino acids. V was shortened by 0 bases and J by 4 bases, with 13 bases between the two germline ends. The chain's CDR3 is CASSVGDGAGETQYF. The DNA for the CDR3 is TGTGCCAGCAGCGTAGGAGATGGGGCGGGAGAGACCCAGTACTTC. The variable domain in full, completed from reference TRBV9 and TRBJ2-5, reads DSGVTQTPKHLITATGQRVTLRCSPRSGDLSVYWYQQSLDQGLQFLIQYYNGEERAKGNILERFSAQQFPDLHSELNLSSLELGDSALYFCASSVGDGAGETQYFGPGTRLLVL.

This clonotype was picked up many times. The CDR3 DNA reads TGTGCCAGCAGTTCCACGGGGGGTTTAGGATCACCCCTCCACTTT. Its protein is CASSSTGGLGSPLHF. J is TRBJ1-6 and V is TRBV28, with D possibly TRBD1 on 5 matching bases. From germline, CDR1 is MDHEN and CDR2 SYDVKM. V lost 4 bases to trimming and J lost 10 bases, with 17 bases between them. The CDR3 loop spans 15 amino acids.

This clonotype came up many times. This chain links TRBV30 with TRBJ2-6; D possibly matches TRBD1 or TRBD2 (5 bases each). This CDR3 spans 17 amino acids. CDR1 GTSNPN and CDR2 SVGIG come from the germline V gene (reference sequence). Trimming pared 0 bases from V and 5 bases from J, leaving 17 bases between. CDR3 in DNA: TGTGCCTGGAGTGTAGGGGACGTAGTGGGTTGGGCCAACGTCCTGACTTTC. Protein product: CAWSVGDVVGWANVLTF.

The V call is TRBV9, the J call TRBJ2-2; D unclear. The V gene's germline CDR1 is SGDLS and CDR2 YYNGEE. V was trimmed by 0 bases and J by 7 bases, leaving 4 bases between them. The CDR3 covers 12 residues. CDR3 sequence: CASSVDVGELFF. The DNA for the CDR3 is TGTGCCAGCAGCGTAGACGTCGGGGAGCTGTTTTTT.

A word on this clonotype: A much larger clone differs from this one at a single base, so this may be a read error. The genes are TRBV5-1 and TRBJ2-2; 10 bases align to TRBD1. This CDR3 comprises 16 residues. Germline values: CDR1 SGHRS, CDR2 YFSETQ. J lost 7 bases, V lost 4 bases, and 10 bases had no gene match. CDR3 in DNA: TGCGCCAGCAGCCGATCCCCGGGACAGGGGCTCGGGGAGCTGTTTTTT. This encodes CASSRSPGQGLGELFF.

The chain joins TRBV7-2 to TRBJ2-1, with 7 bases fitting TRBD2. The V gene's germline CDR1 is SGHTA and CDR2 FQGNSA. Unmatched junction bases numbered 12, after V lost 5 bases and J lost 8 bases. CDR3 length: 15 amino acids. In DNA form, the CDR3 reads TGTGCCAGCAGCCGGAGCGGGACTCCAGACGATGAGCAGTTCTTC. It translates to CASSRSGTPDDEQFF.